This T cell receptor (beta chain) was captured by sequencing in a study of shared clonotypes between healthy human individuals. General study results and limits: Unshared clonotypes carried lower generation probabilities than those common to all four donors. Among the subsets, naive ones generally showed larger estimated richness than memory ones.

Trimming pared 6 bases from V and 3 bases from J, leaving 11 bases between. The CDR3 has 13 amino acids. In germline, CDR1 is MNHEY, CDR2 SMNVEV (reference sequence). Comments on this clone: Its specificity is unknown.

Per the study methods: Without quality scores, immunoSEQ junctional reads could not be filtered like full-length reads. Some clones are missing from TCRdb's copy, which holds only in-frame ones; the method was immunoSEQ multiplex PCR. V, J and clone size were drawn from that table, and D and trimming were deduced from the DNA. The top ten hold about 0.41% of the sample, which has more than 2,000,000 clones, over 90% seen once. The sequence was obtained from a man between 18 and 35 years old in good health. Some clones in this sample may be carry-over from other donors' samples. J is TRBJ1-2 and V is TRBV27; no clear D. What was sequenced was naive CD4+ T cells from PBMCs. This sample's subset: CD45RA+ positively selected. The CDR3 loop reads CASRAGLHYGYTF. As DNA, the CDR3 is TGTGCCAGCAGGGCCGGGCTTCACTATGGCTACACCTTC.